This T cell receptor beta chain is drawn from a study of blood T cell repertoires in COVID-19. The CDR3 has 11 residues. CDR1 LGHNA and CDR2 YNFKEQ come from the germline V gene. V was trimmed by 1 base and J by 9 bases, leaving 4 bases between them. TCRdb's copy holds only in-frame clones and misses some; the assay was immunoSEQ multiplex PCR. Here the sample spans a few hundred thousand clones, 80% to 90% being singletons. Sequenced: PBMCs or T cells enriched from blood (not recorded which). The V gene is TRBV4-2, the J gene TRBJ2-1, with D unresolved. This sequence originates from a woman under 30 in a cohort exposed to, infected with or recovered from COVID-19 (not recorded which). The CDR3 nucleotides read TGTGCCAGCAGCCAAGGGAGTGAGCAGTTCTTC. Its translation is CASSQGSEQFF.